Listed here are 32 T cell receptor beta chains from one sample, sequenced in a study of shared clonotypes between healthy human individuals. Assay used: immunoSEQ multiplex PCR; TCRdb lists only in-frame clones, some missing. The sample records 2 million to 2.5 million clones, 80% to 95% being singletons. Sequencing was carried out using naive CD4+ T cells from PBMCs. Subset given: CD45RA+ positively selected. Source of these receptors: a man aged 18 to 29 in good health. Some clones in this sample may be carry-over from other donors' samples.

Only one count was recorded for this clone. CDR3: CSAYSGPETQYF. CDR3 DNA: TGCAGCGCTTACAGCGGCCCGGAGACCCAGTACTTC. J is TRBJ2-5 and V is TRBV29-1; tentative D call: TRBD2 (5 bases). Germline CDR1 and CDR2: SQVTM and ANQGSEA. Trimming cost V 7 bases and J 5 bases, with 14 bases left between them. The CDR3 length is 12 residues.

This clone was seen only a few times. This sample includes further DNA sequences coding for the same CDR3. The chain recombines TRBV5-1 with TRBJ2-7; tentative D call: TRBD2 (5 bases). The CDR3 is 14 residues long. V lost 0 bases, J lost 0 bases, and 7 bases lay in between. The V gene's germline CDR1 is SGHRS and CDR2 YFSETQ. CDR3 sequence: CASSLVAGSYEQYF. DNA of the CDR3: TGCGCCAGCAGCTTGGTGGCGGGCTCCTACGAGCAGTACTTC. Using reference TRBV5-1 and TRBJ2-7 for the parts outside the CDR3, the full variable domain is KAGVTQTPRYLIKTRGQQVTLSCSPISGHRSVSWYQQTPGQGLQFLFEYFSETQRNKGNFPGRFSGRQFSNSRSEMNVSTLELGDSALYLCASSLVAGSYEQYFGPGTRLTVT.

This clone was counted between two and nine times. The J gene is TRBJ1-2, the V gene TRBV29-1; D is undetermined. Trimming left V 4 bases short and J 0 bases short, with 9 bases between. Germline lookup yields CDR1 SQVTM and CDR2 ANQGSEA. CDR3 size: 13 residues. CDR3 in DNA: TGCAGCGTTGGCGGCTTAGCTAACTATGGCTACACCTTC. The encoded protein is CSVGGLANYGYTF.

The V call is TRBV4-2, the J call TRBJ2-5; 7 nucleotides match TRBD2. V was clipped by 1 base and J by 7 bases; unmatched bases: 3. This CDR3 has 13 amino acids. The germline V gene encodes CDR1 LGHNA and CDR2 YNFKEQ. The CDR3 loop is CASSQVREGTQYF. The DNA for the CDR3 is TGTGCCAGCAGCCAAGTTAGGGAGGGGACCCAGTACTTC.

The chain joins TRBV19 to TRBJ2-7; perhaps TRBD1 as D (5 bases). V was pared by 4 bases and J by 2 bases, with 12 bases between. This CDR3 has 14 amino acids. CDR1 is LNHDA, CDR2 SQIVND, per germline (reference sequence). The CDR3 here is CASSKVAGTYEQYF. CDR3 DNA sequence: TGTGCCAGTAGTAAGGTCGCAGGGACCTACGAGCAGTACTTC. The whole variable domain, filled in from reference TRBV19 and TRBJ2-7, reads DGGITQSPKYLFRKEGQNVTLSCEQNLNHDAMYWYRQDPGQGLRLIYYSQIVNDFQKGDIAEGYSVSREKKESFPLTVTSAQKNPTAFYLCASSKVAGTYEQYFGPGTRLTVT.

This chain joins TRBV14 and TRBJ2-2; D is unresolved. Germline CDR1 and CDR2: SGHDN and FVKESK. The CDR3 is 14 residues long. Trimming shortened V by 3 bases and J by 4 bases, and 9 bases separated the two germline ends. CDR3 sequence (DNA): TGTGCCAGCAGCCATAACGGCGGCACCGGGGAGCTGTTTTTT. Its protein is CASSHNGGTGELFF.

This clone was found once. This chain's CDR3 is CASRRTDTYNEQFF. The CDR3 nucleotides read TGCGCCAGCAGGAGGACAGACACGTACAATGAGCAGTTCTTC. The chain employs TRBV5-1 and TRBJ2-1, with a weak D call TRBD1 (6 bases). Germline V gene sequence: CDR1 SGHRS, CDR2 YFSETQ. The CDR3 is made up of 14 amino acids. V was cut by 5 bases and J by 4 bases, with 13 bases left in between.

The V gene is TRBV19, the J gene TRBJ1-4, with a weak D call TRBD1 (5 bases). CDR1 and CDR2 from the germline V gene are LNHDA and SQIVND (reference sequence). Trimming removed 7 bases at V and 7 bases at J, with 10 bases between. This CDR3 spans 12 amino acids. CDR3 DNA: TGTGCCAGTACCGACAGATCTGAAAAACTGTTTTTT. Its protein is CASTDRSEKLFF.

The rearrangement links TRBV19 to TRBJ1-2; D is undetermined. CDR1 and CDR2 (germline): LNHDA, SQIVND (reference sequence). This CDR3 spans 14 amino acids. Trimming took off 1 base at V and 5 bases at J, with 11 bases between the two ends. In DNA, the CDR3 is TGTGCCAGTAGTATAGTCGGTGCCCCATATGGCTACACCTTC. Translating it yields CASSIVGAPYGYTF.

The CDR3 is CASSRLVSGGYGYTF. CDR3 nucleotide sequence: TGTGCCAGCAGCCGTCTTGTATCCGGCGGCTATGGCTACACCTTC. The rearrangement links TRBV11-2 to TRBJ1-2; D is undetermined. Trimming removed 5 bases at V and 4 bases at J, with 17 bases between. The CDR3 spans 15 residues. Looked up from germline, CDR1 is SGHAT and CDR2 is FQNNGV.

The rearrangement uses TRBV5-1 and TRBJ2-3; 8 nucleotides agree with TRBD1. The germline CDR1 and CDR2 sequences are SGHRS and YFSETQ. V lost 3 bases and J lost 5; bases outside the gene matches: 5. The CDR3 runs to 14 residues. The DNA for the CDR3 is TGCGCCAGCAGCTCCTCGGACAGGGAAGATACGCAGTATTTT. This translates into CASSSSDREDTQYF.

This clone was seen only once. The chain is built from TRBV6-5 and TRBJ1-2; the D gene is possibly TRBD1 (6 bases). Deletions cut 0 bases from V and 4 bases from J, with 15 bases between. Germline CDR1 is MNHEY and CDR2 is SVGAGI. The CDR3 spans 16 residues. The CDR3 reads CASSYSLGGGAYGYTF. As DNA, the CDR3 is TGTGCCAGCAGTTACTCTCTCGGTGGGGGGGCCTATGGCTACACCTTC.

The CDR3: CASSRNSHRGRTEAFF. DNA of the CDR3: TGTGCCAGCAGCCGGAATTCACACAGGGGGAGGACTGAAGCTTTCTTT. This rearrangement joins TRBV5-5 to TRBJ1-1; 8 bases align to TRBD1. V was clipped by 4 bases and J by 5 bases; unmatched bases: 13. CDR3 length: 16 amino acids. Germline-derived CDR1 and CDR2 are SGHKS and YYEKEE (reference sequence). The variable domain in full, completed from reference TRBV5-5 and TRBJ1-1, reads DAGVTQSPTHLIKTRGQQVTLRCSPISGHKSVSWYQQVLGQGPQFIFQYYEKEERGRGNFPDRFSARQFPNYSSELNVNALLLGDSALYLCASSRNSHRGRTEAFFGQGTRLTVV.

This clone was counted a single time. The rearrangement uses TRBV30 and TRBJ2-6; D not certain. Germline V gene lookup returns CDR1 GTSNPN and CDR2 SVGIG (reference sequence). CDR3 size: 13 residues. Trimming removed 4 bases at V and 0 bases at J, with 4 bases between. CDR3 in amino acids: CAWTTSGANVLTF. In DNA, the CDR3 is TGTGCCTGGACAACCTCTGGGGCCAACGTCCTGACTTTC.

The chain joins TRBV4-1 to TRBJ2-3; 7 positions agree with TRBD2. This CDR3 has 15 residues. The V segment lost 4 bases and the J segment 0 bases; nucleotides outside the gene matches: 4. CDR1 and CDR2 (germline): MGHRA, YSYEKL. Here the CDR3 reads CASSREGLSTDTQYF. CDR3 DNA: TGCGCCAGCAGCCGGGAGGGCCTCAGCACAGATACGCAGTATTTT.

The chain combines TRBV19 with TRBJ1-5; 7 nucleotides align to TRBD1. CDR1 and CDR2 (germline): LNHDA, SQIVND (reference sequence). Trimming removed 0 bases from V and 9 bases from J; junction bases left unmatched: 11. This CDR3 region has 16 residues. This CDR3 is CASSIDGQVLVWPQHF. CDR3 DNA: TGTGCCAGTAGTATAGATGGACAGGTGTTGGTATGGCCCCAGCATTTT.

This sequence joins TRBV18 and TRBJ2-2; 8 bases fit TRBD1. This CDR3 has 16 amino acids. The J segment lost 1 base and the V segment lost 1 base, leaving 2 bases of the junction unmatched. Germline CDR1 KGHSH, CDR2 LQKENI. The CDR3 is CASSPLDRVNTGELFF. The CDR3 coding sequence is TGTGCCAGCTCACCACTGGACAGGGTGAACACCGGGGAGCTGTTTTTT.

This rearrangement joins TRBV11-2 to TRBJ2-1; TRBD2 matches 11 bases. The germline V gene encodes CDR1 SGHAT and CDR2 FQNNGV. The CDR3 consists of 17 residues. V lost 2 bases to trimming and J lost 7 bases; unmatched junction nucleotides: 10. The CDR3 region is CASSLSRLAGGRNEQFF. The CDR3, as DNA: TGTGCCAGCAGCTTAAGCCGCCTAGCGGGAGGTAGGAATGAGCAGTTCTTC.

V gene TRBV5-4 combines with J gene TRBJ1-1; TRBD1 might be the D (5 bases). V lost 4 bases and J lost 1, with 8 bases in between. The CDR3 totals 13 residues. CDR1 SGHNT and CDR2 YYREEE come from the germline V gene (reference sequence). The CDR3 here is CASSPQGNTEAFF. CDR3 coding DNA: TGTGCCAGCAGCCCCCAGGGGAACACTGAAGCTTTCTTT.

The V and J genes are TRBV5-1 and TRBJ2-1; 9 nucleotides align to TRBD1. V shed 7 bases and J 7 bases; nucleotides not matched to a gene: 12. The CDR3 covers 15 residues. Germline CDR1 SGHRS, CDR2 YFSETQ. The CDR3 DNA sequence: TGCGCCAGCGGAATAGACAAGGGACAGGGAAATGAGCAGTTCTTC. Its protein product is CASGIDKGQGNEQFF.

This chain connects TRBV30 to TRBJ2-7, with D hard to call. Germline V gene lookup returns CDR1 GTSNPN and CDR2 SVGIG (reference sequence). This CDR3 has 13 residues. Trimming pared 8 bases from V and 3 bases from J, leaving 17 bases between. CDR3 protein: CAGSFEENYEQYF. DNA of the CDR3: TGTGCCGGGTCGTTCGAGGAGAACTACGAGCAGTACTTC.

The V call is TRBV27, the J call TRBJ2-7; 12 bases fit TRBD2. The V gene end was trimmed by 8 bases and the J gene end by 5 bases; junction bases not matched to a gene: 10. The CDR3 is 15 residues long. Germline CDR1 and CDR2: MNHEY and SMNVEV (reference sequence). CDR3 nucleotides: TGTGCCAGCCGGAACCGACTAGCGGGAGCCCACGAGCAGTACTTC. Residues: CASRNRLAGAHEQYF.

V gene TRBV7-3 combines with J gene TRBJ2-3, with a tentative D call TRBD1 (5 bases). The CDR3 is 15 residues long. Trimming removed 6 bases from V and 2 bases from J, with 15 bases in between. Per germline, CDR1 SGHTA and CDR2 FQGTGA. This CDR3 reads CASSYGQVFTDTQYF. Written as DNA, the CDR3 is TGTGCCAGCAGTTACGGACAAGTCTTCACAGATACGCAGTATTTT.

This rearrangement joins TRBV10-3 to TRBJ2-3; D unresolved. Germline V gene lookup returns CDR1 ENHRY and CDR2 SYGVKD. The CDR3 spans 15 residues. V lost 3 bases to trimming and J lost 4 bases, with 14 bases between them. The CDR3 loop reads CAISDSLDRPDTQYF. The CDR3 DNA reads as TGTGCCATCAGTGATAGTTTGGACCGCCCAGATACGCAGTATTTT.

This sequence joins TRBV30 and TRBJ2-3; D uncertain. Trimming took off 5 bases at V and 6 bases at J, with 15 bases between the two ends. From germline, CDR1 is GTSNPN and CDR2 SVGIG (reference sequence). The CDR3 has 13 amino acids. The DNA of the CDR3 is TGTGCCTGGGGGCGGCCCCCCTCGGATACGCAGTATTTT. Translating it yields CAWGRPPSDTQYF.

This chain uses TRBV27 with TRBJ2-1, with a tentative D call TRBD2 (6 bases). Trimming cost V 3 bases and J 4 bases, with 25 bases left between them. CDR3 length equals 19 residues. Germline V lookup: CDR1 MNHEY, CDR2 SMNVEV (reference sequence). CDR3 region: CASSFGPPGGAYTYNEQFF. The DNA for the CDR3 is TGTGCCAGCAGTTTTGGTCCCCCGGGCGGGGCCTATACTTACAATGAGCAGTTCTTC.

The count of this clone is one. The rearrangement links TRBV28 to TRBJ2-1; 13 bases are a match to TRBD2. The CDR3 extends over 15 amino acids. Germline V gives CDR1 MDHEN, CDR2 SYDVKM. Unmatched junction bases numbered 10, after V lost 8 bases and J lost 9 bases. CDR3 sequence reads: CASGRLAGGRVEQFF. DNA of the CDR3: TGTGCCAGCGGACGACTAGCGGGAGGACGGGTTGAGCAGTTCTTC.

The chain carries TRBV2 and TRBJ2-4, with no clear D. Deletions cut 6 bases from V and 0 bases from J, with 9 bases between. The CDR3 sequence is 14 residues long. Germline V gene sequence: CDR1 SNHLY, CDR2 FYNNEI. CDR3 nucleotide sequence: TGTGCCAGCAGGCCCGATTTAGCCAAAAACATTCAGTACTTC. The encoded protein is CASRPDLAKNIQYF. The whole variable domain, filled in from reference TRBV2 and TRBJ2-4, reads EPEVTQTPSHQVTQMGQEVILRCVPISNHLYFYWYRQILGQKVEFLVSFYNNEISEKSEIFDDQFSVERPDGSNFTLKIRSTKLEDSAMYFCASRPDLAKNIQYFGAGTRLSVL.

Worth noting for this clone: Other DNA sequences from this sample encode an identical CDR3 as well. CDR3 residues: CASSFQGSTDTQYF. CDR3 DNA sequence: TGTGCCAGCAGCTTCCAGGGTAGCACAGATACGCAGTATTTT. The chain recombines TRBV11-3 with TRBJ2-3; D possibly corresponds to TRBD1 (5 bases). This CDR3 has 14 residues. Germline lookup yields CDR1 SGHNT and CDR2 YENEEA. The V and J ends lost 3 bases and 0 bases respectively, with 7 bases between them.

With respect to this clone: At the DNA level, this CDR3 is encoded by other sequences in the same sample as well. The genes are TRBV6-5 and TRBJ2-1; 11 nucleotides align to TRBD2. The CDR3 extends over 16 amino acids. V lost 2 bases to trimming and J lost 3 bases; unmatched junction nucleotides: 3. Germline V gene data show CDR1 as MNHEY and CDR2 as SVGAGI. DNA of the CDR3: TGTGCCAGCAGTTACCGGACTAGCGGGCGCTACAATGAGCAGTTCTTC. Protein product: CASSYRTSGRYNEQFF.

The V call is TRBV10-3, the J call TRBJ1-1, with TRBD1 as a possible D gene (5 bases). Looked up from germline, CDR1 is ENHRY and CDR2 is SYGVKD. This CDR3 is 14 amino acids long. V was pared by 8 bases and J by 4 bases, with 17 bases between. The CDR3 sequence: CAISGVRGTTEAFF. The CDR3, as DNA: TGTGCCATCTCTGGGGTGAGGGGAACCACTGAAGCTTTCTTT.

The chain combines TRBV19 with TRBJ1-5, with 8 bases matching TRBD1. The V gene's germline CDR1 is LNHDA and CDR2 SQIVND (reference sequence). V shed 2 bases and J 3 bases; nucleotides not matched to a gene: 3. This CDR3 region has 15 residues. Here the CDR3 DNA reads TGTGCCAGTAGTATACAGGGACAGGACAATCAGCCCCAGCATTTT. It specifies CASSIQGQDNQPQHF.